These 10 T cell receptor beta chains originate from one sample sequenced in a study of cytomegalovirus exposure and HLA in healthy donors. Both 60 Vbeta primers and 13 Jbeta primers went into the PCR. The assay was immunoSEQ multiplex PCR, and TCRdb's table has in-frame clones only and misses some. The repertoire holds under 110,000 clones, with over 75% as singletons. The sequenced sample consisted of PBMCs. The receptors here all came from a man in his sixties in good health and CMV-seronegative.

J is TRBJ1-3 and V is TRBV5-3, with D perhaps matching TRBD1 (5 bases). Being an ORF, TRBV5-3 has a function that is uncertain. The germline V and J ends were trimmed by 3 bases and 5 bases, with 15 bases remaining between them. The CDR3 contains 15 residues. The CDR3 loop reads CARSSKEKGRNTIYF. CDR3 bases: TGTGCCAGAAGCTCAAAGGAAAAGGGGCGAAACACCATATATTTT.

This sequence joins TRBV6-1 and TRBJ2-2; TRBD1 is a possible D gene (6 bases). Germline CDR1 MNHNS, CDR2 SASEGT. This CDR3 spans 13 amino acids. V lost 6 bases and J 8 bases, leaving 13 bases between the germline ends. The CDR3 nucleotides read TGTGCCAGCAGACGCCCGAGGGGGGGGGAGCTGTTTTTT. It encodes CASRRPRGGELFF.

This clone turned up a few times. This chain links TRBV4-1 with TRBJ1-2; 8 bases match TRBD1. The junction had 7 bases not matched to a gene; V was cut back by 0 bases and J by 4 bases. The CDR3 runs 16 residues. Germline CDR1 is MGHRA and CDR2 is YSYEKL. CDR3 protein: CASSQDIRGLGYGYTF. In nucleotides, the CDR3 is TGCGCCAGCAGCCAAGATATCAGGGGGCTCGGCTATGGCTACACCTTC.

The chain couples TRBV7-6 to TRBJ1-3, with D possibly being TRBD1 (5 bases). This CDR3 has 16 amino acids. Germline V gene sequence: CDR1 SGHVS, CDR2 FNYEAQ. Trimming stripped 5 bases from V and 4 bases from J, with 18 bases between. This CDR3 reads CASSLIGGVTGNTIYF. The CDR3 coding sequence is TGTGCCAGCAGCCTGATTGGAGGGGTAACCGGAAACACCATATATTTT.

V and J are TRBV5-1 and TRBJ1-1; possible D gene TRBD1, 6 bases. The germline gives CDR1 SGHRS, CDR2 YFSETQ. The CDR3 loop spans 13 amino acids. V lost 6 bases to trimming and J lost 1 base, with 10 bases between them. CDR3 amino acids: CASTEQGNTEAFF. CDR3 sequence (DNA): TGCGCCAGCACCGAACAGGGGAACACTGAAGCTTTCTTT. The full variable domain, completed using reference TRBV5-1 and TRBJ1-1, is KAGVTQTPRYLIKTRGQQVTLSCSPISGHRSVSWYQQTPGQGLQFLFEYFSETQRNKGNFPGRFSGRQFSNSRSEMNVSTLELGDSALYLCASTEQGNTEAFFGQGTRLTVV.

The V call is TRBV7-2, the J call TRBJ2-3, with 10 bases aligning to TRBD2. The J segment lost 5 bases and the V segment lost 5 bases, leaving 16 bases of the junction unmatched. Germline CDR1 is SGHTA and CDR2 is FQGNSA. The CDR3 length is 18 residues. The CDR3 here is CASSGPQRGGQNRDTQYF. DNA of the CDR3: TGTGCCAGCAGCGGACCACAGCGGGGGGGCCAGAACCGAGATACGCAGTATTTT. Drawing the rest from reference TRBV7-2 and TRBJ2-3, the complete variable domain is GAGVSQSPSNKVTEKGKDVELRCDPISGHTALYWYRQSLGQGLEFLIYFQGNSAPDKSGLPSDRFSAERTGGSVSTLTIQRTQQEDSAVYLCASSGPQRGGQNRDTQYFGPGTRLTVL.

The rearrangement joins TRBV5-6 to TRBJ2-1; 10 bases match TRBD1. Germline V CDR1 and CDR2: SGHDT, YYEEEE. The ends lost 0 bases at V and 6 bases at J; junction bases unmatched: 0. The CDR3 runs 14 residues. CDR3 protein: CASSLGDRGNEQFF. Written as DNA, the CDR3 is TGTGCCAGCAGCTTGGGGGACAGGGGCAATGAGCAGTTCTTC.

This rearrangement joins TRBV7-9 to TRBJ2-1, with a possible D match to TRBD1 (5 bases). V was trimmed by 1 base and J by 0 bases, leaving 16 bases between them. CDR3 length equals 18 residues. The germline V gene encodes CDR1 SEHNR and CDR2 FQNEAQ (reference sequence). Here the CDR3 reads CASSLDWGSASSYNEQFF. The CDR3 region has the DNA TGTGCCAGCAGCTTAGATTGGGGCAGCGCAAGCTCCTACAATGAGCAGTTCTTC.

This chain connects TRBV5-4 to TRBJ2-1; D call uncertain. There are 13 residues in the CDR3. Germline V CDR1 and CDR2: SGHNT, YYREEE (reference sequence). With 0 bases removed from V and 9 bases from J, the gap between germline ends came to 10 bases. The CDR3 DNA follows: TGTGCCAGCAGCTTGGCCGGTGGTCTTGAGCAGTTCTTC. Translating gives CASSLAGGLEQFF.

The chain joins TRBV5-1 to TRBJ2-3, with 9 bases lining up with TRBD1. With 4 bases clipped from V and 0 bases from J, the junction kept 6 bases outside the gene matches. The CDR3 is 16 amino acids. In germline, CDR1 is SGHRS, CDR2 YFSETQ. CDR3 coding DNA: TGCGCCAGCAGCGCAGGGACAGGGTTGAGCACAGATACGCAGTATTTT. Amino acids: CASSAGTGLSTDTQYF.